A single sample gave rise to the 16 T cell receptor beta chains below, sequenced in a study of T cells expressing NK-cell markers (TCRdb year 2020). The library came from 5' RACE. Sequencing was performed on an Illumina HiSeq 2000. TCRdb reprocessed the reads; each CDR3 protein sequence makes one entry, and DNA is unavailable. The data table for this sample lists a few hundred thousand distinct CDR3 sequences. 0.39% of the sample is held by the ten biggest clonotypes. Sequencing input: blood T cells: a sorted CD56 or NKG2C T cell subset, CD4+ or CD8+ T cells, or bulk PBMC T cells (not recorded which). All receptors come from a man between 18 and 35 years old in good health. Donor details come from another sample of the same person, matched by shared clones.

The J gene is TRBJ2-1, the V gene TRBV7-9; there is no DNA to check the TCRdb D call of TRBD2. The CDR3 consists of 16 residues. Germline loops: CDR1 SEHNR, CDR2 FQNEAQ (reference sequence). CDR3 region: CASKRLAGVWDNEQFF.

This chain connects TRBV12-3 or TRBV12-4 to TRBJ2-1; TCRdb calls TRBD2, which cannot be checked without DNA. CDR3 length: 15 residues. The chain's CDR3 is CASSSAGLAGGPPFF.

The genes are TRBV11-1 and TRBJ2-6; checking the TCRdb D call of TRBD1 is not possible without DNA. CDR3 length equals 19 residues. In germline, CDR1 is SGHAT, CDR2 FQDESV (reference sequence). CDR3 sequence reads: CASSSRGDNPPSGANVLTF.

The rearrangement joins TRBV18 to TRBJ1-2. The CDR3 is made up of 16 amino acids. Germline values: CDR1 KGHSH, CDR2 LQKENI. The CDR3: CASSPLRDLLNYGYTF. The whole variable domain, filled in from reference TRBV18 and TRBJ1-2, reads NAGVMQNPRHLVRRRGQEARLRCSPMKGHSHVYWYRQLPEEGLKFMVYLQKENIIDESGMPKERFSAEFPKEGPSILRIQQVVRGDSAAYFCASSPLRDLLNYGYTFGSGTRLTVV.

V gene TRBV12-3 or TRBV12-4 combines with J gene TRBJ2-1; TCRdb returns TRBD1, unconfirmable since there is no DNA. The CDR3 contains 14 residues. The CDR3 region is CAVTHRESRNEQFF.

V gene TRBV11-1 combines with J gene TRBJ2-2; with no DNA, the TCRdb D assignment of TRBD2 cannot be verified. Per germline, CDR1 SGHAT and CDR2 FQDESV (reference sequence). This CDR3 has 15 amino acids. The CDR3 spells CAIRGSGAHTGELFF.

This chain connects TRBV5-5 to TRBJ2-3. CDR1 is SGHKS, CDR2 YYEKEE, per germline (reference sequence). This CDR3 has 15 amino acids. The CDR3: CASSLVLRATDTQYF.

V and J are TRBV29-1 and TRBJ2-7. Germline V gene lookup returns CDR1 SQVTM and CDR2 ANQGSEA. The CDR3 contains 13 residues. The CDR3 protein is CSVGDAGRDEQYF.

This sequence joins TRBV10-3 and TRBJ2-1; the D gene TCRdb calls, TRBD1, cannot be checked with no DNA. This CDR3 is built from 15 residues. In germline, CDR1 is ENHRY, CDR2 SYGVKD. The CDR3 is CAIRTGTGDRNEQFF.

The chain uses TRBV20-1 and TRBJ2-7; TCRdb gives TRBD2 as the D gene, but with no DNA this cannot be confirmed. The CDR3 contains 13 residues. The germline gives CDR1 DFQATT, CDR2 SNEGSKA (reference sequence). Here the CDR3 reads CSAKTSGDGQQYF.

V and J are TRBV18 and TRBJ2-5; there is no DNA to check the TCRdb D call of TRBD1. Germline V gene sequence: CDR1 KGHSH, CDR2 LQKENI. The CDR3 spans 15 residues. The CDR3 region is CASFPGPRGQETQYF.

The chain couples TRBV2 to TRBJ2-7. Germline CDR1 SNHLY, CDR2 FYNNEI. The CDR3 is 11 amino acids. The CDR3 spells CASSDVYEQYF.

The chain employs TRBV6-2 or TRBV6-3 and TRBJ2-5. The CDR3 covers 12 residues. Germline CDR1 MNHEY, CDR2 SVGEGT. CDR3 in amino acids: CASSGTAETQYF.

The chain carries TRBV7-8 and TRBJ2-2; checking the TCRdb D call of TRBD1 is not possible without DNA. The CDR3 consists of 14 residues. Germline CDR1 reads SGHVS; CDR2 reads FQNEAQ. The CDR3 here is CASSARAHTGELFF.

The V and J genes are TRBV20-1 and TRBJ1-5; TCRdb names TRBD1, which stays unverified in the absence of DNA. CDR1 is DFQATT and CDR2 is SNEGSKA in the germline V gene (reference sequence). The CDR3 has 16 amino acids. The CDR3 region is CSAGGTGGASNQPQHF.

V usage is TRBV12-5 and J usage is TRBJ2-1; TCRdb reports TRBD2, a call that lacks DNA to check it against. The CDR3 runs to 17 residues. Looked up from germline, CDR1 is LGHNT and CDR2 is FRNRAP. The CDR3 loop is CASGFPVLAGTVREQFF.